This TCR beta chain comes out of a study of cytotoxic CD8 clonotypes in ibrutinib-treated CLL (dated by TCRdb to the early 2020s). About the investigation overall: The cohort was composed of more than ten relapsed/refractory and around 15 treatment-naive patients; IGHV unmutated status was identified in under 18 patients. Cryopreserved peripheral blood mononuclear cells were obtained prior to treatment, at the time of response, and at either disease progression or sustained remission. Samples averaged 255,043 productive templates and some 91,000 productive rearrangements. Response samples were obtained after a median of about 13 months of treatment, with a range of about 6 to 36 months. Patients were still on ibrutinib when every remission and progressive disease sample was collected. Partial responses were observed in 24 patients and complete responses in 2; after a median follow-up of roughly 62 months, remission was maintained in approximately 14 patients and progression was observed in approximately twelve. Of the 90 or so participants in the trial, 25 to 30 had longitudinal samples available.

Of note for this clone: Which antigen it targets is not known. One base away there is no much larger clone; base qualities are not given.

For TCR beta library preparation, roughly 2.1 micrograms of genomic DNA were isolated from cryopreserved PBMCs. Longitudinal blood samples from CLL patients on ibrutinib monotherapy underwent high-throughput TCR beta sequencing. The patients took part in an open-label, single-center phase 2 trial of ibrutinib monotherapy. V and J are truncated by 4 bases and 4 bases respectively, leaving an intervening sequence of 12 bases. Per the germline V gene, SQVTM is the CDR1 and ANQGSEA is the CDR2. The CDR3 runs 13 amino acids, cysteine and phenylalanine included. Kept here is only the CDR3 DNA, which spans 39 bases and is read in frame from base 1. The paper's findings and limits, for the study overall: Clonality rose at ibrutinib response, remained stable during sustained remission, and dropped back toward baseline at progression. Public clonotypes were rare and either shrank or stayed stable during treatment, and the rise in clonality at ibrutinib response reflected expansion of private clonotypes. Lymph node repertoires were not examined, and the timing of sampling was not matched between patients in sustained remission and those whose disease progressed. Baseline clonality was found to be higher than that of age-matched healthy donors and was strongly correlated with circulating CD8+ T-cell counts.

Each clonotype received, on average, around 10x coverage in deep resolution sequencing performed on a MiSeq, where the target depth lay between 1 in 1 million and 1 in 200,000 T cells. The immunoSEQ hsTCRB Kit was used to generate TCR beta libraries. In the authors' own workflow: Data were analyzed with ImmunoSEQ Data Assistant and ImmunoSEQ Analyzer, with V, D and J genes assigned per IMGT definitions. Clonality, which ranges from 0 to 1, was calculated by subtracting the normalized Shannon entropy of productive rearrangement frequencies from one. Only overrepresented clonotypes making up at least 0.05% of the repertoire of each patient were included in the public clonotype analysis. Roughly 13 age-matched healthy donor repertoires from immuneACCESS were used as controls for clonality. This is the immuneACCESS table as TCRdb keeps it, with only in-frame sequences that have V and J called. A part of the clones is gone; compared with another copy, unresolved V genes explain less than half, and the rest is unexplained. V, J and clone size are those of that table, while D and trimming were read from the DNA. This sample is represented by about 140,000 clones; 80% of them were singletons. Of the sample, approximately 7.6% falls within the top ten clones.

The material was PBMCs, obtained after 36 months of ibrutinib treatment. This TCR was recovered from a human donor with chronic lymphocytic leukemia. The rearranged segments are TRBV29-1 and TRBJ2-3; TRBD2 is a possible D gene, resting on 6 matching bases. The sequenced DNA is TGCAGCGTTGCCGGGAGAAATTCAGATACGCAGTATTTT. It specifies CSVAGRNSDTQYF.